This T cell receptor (beta chain) was profiled in a study of T cells in Graves' hyperthyroidism and ophthalmopathy. Overall study findings and caveats: Most clonotypes expanded in the thyroid (above 0.001) were also present in blood. The authors' 13 V-J model separated ophthalmopathy from stable hyperthyroidism.

This clonotype was seen at least ten times. What it binds is unknown. Trimming pared 1 base from V and 6 bases from J, leaving 7 bases between. CDR1 is SGDLS, CDR2 YYNGEE, per germline. This CDR3 has 12 residues. Amplification yielded TCR beta CDR3 regions, with RNA transcripts as the source. A set of HTBI primers served as the primers for a first-round RT-PCR of the TCR CDR3. From the multiplex PCR reads, TCRdb called clonotypes with MiXCR, one entry per CDR3 protein. The data hold fewer than 550,000 distinct CDR3 sequences, with roughly 24% observed a single time. Exclusion of patients followed from uncontrolled infection, other autoimmune disease, pregnancy or lactation. Out of around 10 ml of fresh peripheral blood came the PBMCs.

Sequencing input: blood. The TCR was taken from a woman aged 25-40 years with Graves' ophthalmopathy. The rearrangement joins TRBV9 to TRBJ1-2; D remains unclear. CDR3 in DNA: TGTGCCAGCAGCGTACCCGGTGATGGCTACACCTTC. This translates into CASSVPGDGYTF.